These 24 T cell receptor beta chains originate from one sample sequenced in a study of PD-L1 blockade in urothelial cancer. Time point denoted: peripheral blood 6 weeks after treatment start. The repertoire was sequenced with immunoSEQ multiplex PCR; TCRdb's copy has only in-frame clones and lacks some. The sample lists over 70,000 clones, approximately 82% seen once, with under 10% in the top ten. Sequencing was performed on PBMCs, taken around atezolizumab (anti-PD-L1) treatment. The receptors come from a man in his sixties or seventies with urothelial cancer.

CDR3 residues: CASSLDAGGGQFF. DNA for the CDR3: TGTGCCAGCAGCTTAGATGCGGGAGGGGGCCAGTTCTTC. This sequence joins TRBV11-2 and TRBJ2-1, with 9 positions matching TRBD2. The CDR3 loop spans 13 amino acids. The ends lost 0 bases at V and 13 bases at J; junction bases unmatched: 4. The germline CDR1 and CDR2 sequences are SGHAT and FQNNGV.

The chain links TRBV9 to TRBJ1-6, with 8 bases aligning to TRBD1. The CDR3 loop spans 15 amino acids. Per germline, CDR1 SGDLS and CDR2 YYNGEE. With 2 bases clipped from V and 8 bases from J, the junction kept 6 bases outside the gene matches. DNA of the CDR3: TGTGCCAGCAGCGTCCATACAGGGGGGGATTCACCCCTCCACTTT. This translates into CASSVHTGGDSPLHF.

This chain joins TRBV7-2 and TRBJ1-2; 8 positions match TRBD1. CDR1 is SGHTA and CDR2 is FQGNSA in the germline V gene. CDR3 length: 12 residues. Unmatched junction bases numbered 4, after V lost 5 bases and J lost 8 bases. The CDR3 bases are TGTGCCAGCAGCCTACAGGGGGTCGGCTACACCTTC. Its protein is CASSLQGVGYTF.

The V gene is TRBV19, the J gene TRBJ1-1; D not resolved. The CDR3 is made up of 11 amino acids. Trimming removed 3 bases at V and 10 bases at J, with 9 bases between. The germline V gene has CDR1 LNHDA and CDR2 SQIVND (reference sequence). The DNA for the CDR3 is TGTGCCAGTAGTATTAGCGCTGCAGCTTTCTTT. Protein: CASSISAAAFF.

The CDR3 DNA follows: TGCGCCAGCAGCTTGAACGCGGCTAGCTCCTACAATGAGCAGTTCTTC. Translating gives CASSLNAASSYNEQFF. The V call is TRBV5-1, the J call TRBJ2-1; the D is unclear. There are 16 residues in the CDR3. Trimming took off 1 base at V and 0 bases at J, with 11 bases between the two ends. Germline CDR1 is SGHRS and CDR2 is YFSETQ.

This chain joins TRBV4-1 and TRBJ2-3, with TRBD2 matching over 10 bases. Germline V gene sequence: CDR1 MGHRA, CDR2 YSYEKL. The V gene end was trimmed by 1 base and the J gene end by 3 bases; junction bases not matched to a gene: 10. The CDR3 extends over 18 amino acids. CDR3 loop: CASSQVQYATSGTDTQYF. CDR3 DNA: TGCGCCAGCAGCCAAGTGCAGTATGCGACTAGCGGGACAGATACGCAGTATTTT.

The rearrangement joins TRBV5-6 to TRBJ2-7, with 11 positions matching TRBD1. Germline V gives CDR1 SGHDT, CDR2 YYEEEE. V was clipped by 3 bases and J by 6 bases; unmatched bases: 5. The CDR3 loop spans 14 amino acids. CDR3 in amino acids: CASSWDRGASEQYF. CDR3 in DNA: TGTGCCAGCAGCTGGGACAGGGGGGCCAGCGAGCAGTACTTC. The whole variable domain, remainder taken from reference TRBV5-6 and TRBJ2-7, is DAGVTQSPTHLIKTRGQQVTLRCSPKSGHDTVSWYQQALGQGPQFIFQYYEEEERQRGNFPDRFSGHQFPNYSSELNVNALLLGDSALYLCASSWDRGASEQYFGPGTRLTVT.

The sample holds a few counts of this clone. The V call is TRBV20-1, the J call TRBJ2-3; no clear D. The CDR3 sequence is 11 residues long. CDR1 is DFQATT, CDR2 SNEGSKA, per germline (reference sequence). V lost 3 bases to trimming and J lost 5 bases, with 6 bases between them. As DNA, the CDR3 is TGCAGTGCTAGTGGAGTAGATACGCAGTATTTT. Residues: CSASGVDTQYF.

This clone occurred once. The chain is built from TRBV11-2 and TRBJ2-5, with 8 bases matching TRBD2. The germline V gene encodes CDR1 SGHAT and CDR2 FQNNGV. V was clipped by 1 base and J by 5 bases; unmatched bases: 3. CDR3 length: 14 amino acids. The CDR3 DNA follows: TGTGCCAGCAGCTTAGGGGCTAGCGGGGAGACCCAGTACTTC. Its translation is CASSLGASGETQYF.

The J gene is TRBJ2-5, the V gene TRBV5-1, with 11 bases identical to TRBD2. Per the germline V gene, CDR1 is SGHRS and CDR2 is YFSETQ. The CDR3 is 19 residues long. V lost 0 bases to trimming and J lost 8 bases; unmatched junction nucleotides: 18. The CDR3 here is CASSLGPYLAGGNVGTQYF. Written as DNA, the CDR3 is TGCGCCAGCAGCTTGGGTCCCTACCTAGCGGGGGGCAATGTAGGAACCCAGTACTTC.

The V call is TRBV5-5, the J call TRBJ1-4; 10 bases fit TRBD1. The CDR3 length is 15 residues. With 2 bases clipped from V and 8 bases from J, the junction kept 6 bases outside the gene matches. Germline CDR1 is SGHKS and CDR2 is YYEKEE (reference sequence). Here the CDR3 reads CASSLGTGVGEKLFF. CDR3 coding DNA: TGTGCCAGCAGCTTAGGGACAGGGGTTGGCGAAAAACTGTTTTTT.

The chain combines TRBV28 with TRBJ1-1, with TRBD1 matching over 9 bases. V lost 7 bases and J lost 1; bases outside the gene matches: 7. This CDR3 comprises 15 residues. Germline V gene lookup returns CDR1 MDHEN and CDR2 SYDVKM. CDR3 sequence (DNA): TGTGCCAGCACCCGGGACAGGGTAGCGAACACTGAAGCTTTCTTT. This encodes CASTRDRVANTEAFF. The full variable domain, in which reference TRBV28 and TRBJ1-1 provide the parts outside the CDR3, is DVKVTQSSRYLVKRTGEKVFLECVQDMDHENMFWYRQDPGLGLRLIYFSYDVKMKEKGDIPEGYSVSREKKERFSLILESASTNQTSMYLCASTRDRVANTEAFFGQGTRLTVV.

This clone appeared a few times. CDR3 amino acids: CASSSTSGIGNEQFF. The CDR3 DNA is TGTGCCAGCAGCTCGACTAGCGGGATAGGGAATGAGCAGTTCTTC. V is TRBV5-4 and J is TRBJ2-1; TRBD2 matches at 11 bases. The V gene's germline CDR1 is SGHNT and CDR2 YYREEE (reference sequence). J gave up 7 bases and V 3 bases, and 6 bases lay outside the gene matches. This CDR3 region has 15 residues.

V and J are TRBV5-4 and TRBJ2-1; 9 bases align to TRBD1. V lost 0 bases to trimming and J lost 6 bases; unmatched junction nucleotides: 4. CDR1 is SGHNT, CDR2 YYREEE, per germline (reference sequence). The length of the CDR3 is 15 residues. The CDR3 here is CASSLEGTGRNEQFF. The CDR3 DNA reads as TGTGCCAGCAGCTTGGAGGGGACAGGGCGCAATGAGCAGTTCTTC.

This clone was counted a single time. V and J are TRBV15 and TRBJ1-2, with 7 positions matching TRBD1. The V gene end was trimmed by 2 bases and the J gene end by 4 bases; junction bases not matched to a gene: 4. This CDR3 has 14 amino acids. Per germline, CDR1 LNHNV and CDR2 YYDKDF (reference sequence). This CDR3 reads CATSRPRQGYGYTF. The CDR3 DNA reads as TGTGCCACCAGCAGACCCCGACAGGGCTATGGCTACACCTTC.

The chain has TRBV6-1 and TRBJ1-5, with 7 bases aligning to TRBD1. CDR1 MNHNS and CDR2 SASEGT come from the germline V gene. The CDR3 is 15 residues long. V was pared by 6 bases and J by 0 bases, with 5 bases of the junction left unmatched. CDR3 region: CASRPTGNSNQPQHF. The CDR3 region has the DNA TGTGCCAGCAGACCGACAGGGAATAGCAATCAGCCCCAGCATTTT.

The rearrangement uses TRBV14 and TRBJ1-1; unclear D gene. The V end was cut by 2 bases, the J end by 8 bases, with 12 bases between. Germline V CDR1 and CDR2: SGHDN, FVKESK. This CDR3 is 13 amino acids long. CDR3 loop: CASSQSLESEAFF. The CDR3 nucleotides are TGTGCCAGCAGCCAAAGTCTCGAGTCGGAAGCTTTCTTT.

J is TRBJ1-1 and V is TRBV4-1; no firm D call. Germline CDR1 reads MGHRA; CDR2 reads YSYEKL. Trimming removed 0 bases at V and 1 base at J, with 6 bases between. The CDR3 consists of 14 residues. The CDR3, as DNA: TGCGCCAGCAGCCAAGATTGGGCGAACACTGAAGCTTTCTTT. Translated, it gives CASSQDWANTEAFF.

The rearrangement joins TRBV5-1 to TRBJ2-3, with D perhaps TRBD1 (6 bases). V dropped 1 base and J dropped 1 base, with 10 bases sitting between them. The V gene's germline CDR1 is SGHRS and CDR2 YFSETQ. This CDR3 has 15 residues. CDR3 nucleotide sequence: TGCGCCAGCAGCTTGAGGCCAGGGGGCACAGATACGCAGTATTTT. Translation: CASSLRPGGTDTQYF.

V is TRBV5-1 and J is TRBJ2-2; 9 bases match TRBD1. CDR1 and CDR2 (germline): SGHRS, YFSETQ. This CDR3 comprises 15 residues. J lost 3 bases, V lost 4 bases, and 4 bases had no gene match. DNA for the CDR3: TGCGCCAGCAGCGTGGGACAGGGTTACACCGGGGAGCTGTTTTTT. This translates into CASSVGQGYTGELFF.

This clone was observed a handful of times. CDR3: CASSPGDEQYF. The CDR3 bases are TGTGCCAGCAGCCCCGGAGACGAGCAGTACTTC. The chain is built from TRBV11-2 and TRBJ2-7; D unclear. The CDR3 length is 11 residues. Germline assignment: CDR1 SGHAT and CDR2 FQNNGV. V dropped 5 bases and J dropped 5 bases, with 7 bases sitting between them.

The rearrangement links TRBV6-5 to TRBJ1-2; TRBD1 might be the D (6 bases). CDR1 is MNHEY, CDR2 SVGAGI, per germline. Trimming pared 6 bases from V and 5 bases from J, leaving 13 bases between. The CDR3 runs to 13 residues. DNA of the CDR3: TGTGCCAGCAGACCCGGGAGGGGGTATGGCTACACCTTC. It translates to CASRPGRGYGYTF.

The CDR3 loop reads CASSFSSGTGEGKLFF. Here the CDR3 DNA reads TGTGCCAGCAGTTTCTCCTCCGGGACAGGGGAGGGAAAACTGTTTTTT. This sequence joins TRBV28 and TRBJ1-4; 10 bases are shared with TRBD1. The CDR3 totals 16 residues. In germline, CDR1 is MDHEN, CDR2 SYDVKM. V lost 3 bases, J lost 10 bases, and 11 bases stayed unmatched. Full variable domain (outside the CDR3, taken from reference TRBV28 and TRBJ1-4): DVKVTQSSRYLVKRTGEKVFLECVQDMDHENMFWYRQDPGLGLRLIYFSYDVKMKEKGDIPEGYSVSREKKERFSLILESASTNQTSMYLCASSFSSGTGEGKLFFGSGTQLSVL.

The genes are TRBV29-1 and TRBJ1-2; 10 positions match TRBD1. The CDR3 totals 12 residues. Per the germline V gene, CDR1 is SQVTM and CDR2 is ANQGSEA. Trimming at V came to 5 bases and at J to 8 bases, leaving 5 bases not matched to a gene. This chain's CDR3 is CSVIDRGRGYTF. The CDR3 nucleotides read TGCAGCGTTATTGACAGGGGGCGCGGCTACACCTTC.